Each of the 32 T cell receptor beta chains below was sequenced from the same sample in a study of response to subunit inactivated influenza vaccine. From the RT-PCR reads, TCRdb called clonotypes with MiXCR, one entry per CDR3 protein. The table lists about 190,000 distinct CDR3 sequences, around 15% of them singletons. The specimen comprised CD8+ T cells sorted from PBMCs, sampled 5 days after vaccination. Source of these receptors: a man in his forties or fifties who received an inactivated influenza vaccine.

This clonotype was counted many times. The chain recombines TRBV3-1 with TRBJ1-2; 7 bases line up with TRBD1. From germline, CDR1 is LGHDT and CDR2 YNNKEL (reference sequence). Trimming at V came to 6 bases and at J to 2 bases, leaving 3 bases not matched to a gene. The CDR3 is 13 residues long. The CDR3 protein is CASSTGQNYGYTF. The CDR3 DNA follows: TGTGCCAGCAGTACGGGACAGAACTATGGCTACACCTTC.

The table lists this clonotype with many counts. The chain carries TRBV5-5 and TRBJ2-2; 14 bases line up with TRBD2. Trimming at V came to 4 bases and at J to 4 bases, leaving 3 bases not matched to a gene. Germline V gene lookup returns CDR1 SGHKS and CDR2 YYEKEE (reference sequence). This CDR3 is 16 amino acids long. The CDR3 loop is CASSVGLAGVTGELFF. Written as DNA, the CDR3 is TGTGCCAGCAGCGTGGGACTAGCGGGAGTCACCGGGGAGCTGTTTTTT.

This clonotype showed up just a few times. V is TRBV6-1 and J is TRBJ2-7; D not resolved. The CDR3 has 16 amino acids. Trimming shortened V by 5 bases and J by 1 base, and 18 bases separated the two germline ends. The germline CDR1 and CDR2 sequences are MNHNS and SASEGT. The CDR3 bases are TGTGCCAGCAGTAAACTCCCGGGCTTACAATCCTACGAGCAGTACTTC. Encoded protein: CASSKLPGLQSYEQYF.

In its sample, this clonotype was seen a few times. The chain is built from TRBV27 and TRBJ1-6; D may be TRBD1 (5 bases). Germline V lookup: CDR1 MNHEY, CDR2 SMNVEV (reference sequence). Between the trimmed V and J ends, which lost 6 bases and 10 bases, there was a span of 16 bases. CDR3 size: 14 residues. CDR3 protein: CASSPTVRPSPLHF. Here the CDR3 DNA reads TGTGCCAGCAGCCCGACAGTCCGGCCCTCACCCCTCCACTTT.

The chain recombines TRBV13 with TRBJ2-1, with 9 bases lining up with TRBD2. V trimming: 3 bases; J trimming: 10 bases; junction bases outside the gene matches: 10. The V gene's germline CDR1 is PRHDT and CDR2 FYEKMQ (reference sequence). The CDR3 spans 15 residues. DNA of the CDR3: TGTGCCAGCAGCTTGACGCCGGGACTAGCAGCCGAGCAGTTCTTC. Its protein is CASSLTPGLAAEQFF.

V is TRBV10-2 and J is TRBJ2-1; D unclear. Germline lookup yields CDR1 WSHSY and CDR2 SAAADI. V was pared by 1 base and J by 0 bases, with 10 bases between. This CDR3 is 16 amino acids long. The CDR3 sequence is CASSEFLESSYNEQFF. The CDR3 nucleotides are TGCGCCAGCAGTGAGTTTTTAGAGAGCTCCTACAATGAGCAGTTCTTC.

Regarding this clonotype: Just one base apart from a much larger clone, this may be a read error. The CDR3 spells CASSSGGNEQFF. The CDR3 region has the DNA TGTGCCAGCAGCAGTGGGGGGAATGAGCAGTTCTTC. This chain joins TRBV11-2 and TRBJ2-1, with a possible D match to TRBD2 (6 bases). The germline V gene encodes CDR1 SGHAT and CDR2 FQNNGV. This CDR3 is built from 12 residues. V shed 5 bases and J shed 7 bases, with 9 bases lying between them. Combining the CDR3 with reference TRBV11-2 and TRBJ2-1 gives the whole variable domain EAGVAQSPRYKIIEKRQSVAFWCNPISGHATLYWYQQILGQGPKLLIQFQNNGVVDDSQLPKDRFSAERLKGVDSTLKIQPAKLEDSAVYLCASSSGGNEQFFGPGTRLTVL.

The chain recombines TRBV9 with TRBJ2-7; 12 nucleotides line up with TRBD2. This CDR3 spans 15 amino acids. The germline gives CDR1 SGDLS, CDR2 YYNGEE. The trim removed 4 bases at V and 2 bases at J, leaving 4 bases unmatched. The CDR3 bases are TGTGCCAGCAGCAAAACTAGCGGGGGGACCTACGAGCAGTACTTC. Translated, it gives CASSKTSGGTYEQYF.

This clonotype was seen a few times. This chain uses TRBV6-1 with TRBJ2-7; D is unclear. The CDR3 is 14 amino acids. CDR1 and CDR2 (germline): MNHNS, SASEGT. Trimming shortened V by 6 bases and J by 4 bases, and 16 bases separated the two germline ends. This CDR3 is CASRIADGLYEQYF. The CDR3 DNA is TGTGCCAGCAGAATCGCGGACGGATTATACGAGCAGTACTTC.

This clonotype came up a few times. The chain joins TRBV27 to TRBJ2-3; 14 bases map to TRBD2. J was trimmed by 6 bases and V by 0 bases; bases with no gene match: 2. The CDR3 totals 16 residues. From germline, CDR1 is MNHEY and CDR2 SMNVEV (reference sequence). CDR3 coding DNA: TGTGCCAGCAGTTTATCGACTAGCGGGGGGGAGGATACGCAGTATTTT. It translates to CASSLSTSGGEDTQYF.

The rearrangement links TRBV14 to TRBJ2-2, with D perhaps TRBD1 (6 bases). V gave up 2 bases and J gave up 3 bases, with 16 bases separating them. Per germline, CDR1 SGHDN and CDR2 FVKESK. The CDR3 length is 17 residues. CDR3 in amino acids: CASSQYSVGQYTGELFF. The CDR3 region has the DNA TGTGCCAGCAGCCAATATTCGGTAGGACAGTACACCGGGGAGCTGTTTTTT.

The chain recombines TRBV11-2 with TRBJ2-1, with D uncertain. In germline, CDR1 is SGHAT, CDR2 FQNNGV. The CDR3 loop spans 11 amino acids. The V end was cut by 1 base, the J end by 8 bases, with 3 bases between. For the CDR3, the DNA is TGTGCCAGCAGCTTAGTCCATGAGCAGTTCTTC. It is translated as CASSLVHEQFF.

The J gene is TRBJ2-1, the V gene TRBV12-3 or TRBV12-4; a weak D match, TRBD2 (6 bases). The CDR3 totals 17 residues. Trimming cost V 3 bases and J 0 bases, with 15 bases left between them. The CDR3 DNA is TGTGCCAGCAGTTTTCTGGCGGGAAAGAGCTCCTACAATGAGCAGTTCTTC. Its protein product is CASSFLAGKSSYNEQFF.

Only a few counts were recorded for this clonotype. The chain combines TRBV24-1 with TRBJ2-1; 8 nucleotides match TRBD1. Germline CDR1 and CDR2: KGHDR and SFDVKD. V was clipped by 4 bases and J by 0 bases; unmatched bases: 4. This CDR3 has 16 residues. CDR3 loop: CATSDYTGGSYNEQFF. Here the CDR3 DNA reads TGTGCCACCAGTGACTACACAGGGGGCTCCTACAATGAGCAGTTCTTC.

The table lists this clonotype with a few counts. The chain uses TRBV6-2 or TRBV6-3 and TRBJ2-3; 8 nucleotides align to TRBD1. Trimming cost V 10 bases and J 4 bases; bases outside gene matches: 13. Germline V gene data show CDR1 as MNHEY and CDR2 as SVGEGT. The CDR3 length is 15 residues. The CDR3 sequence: CATERRQGYADTQYF. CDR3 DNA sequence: TGTGCCACGGAAAGAAGACAGGGGTATGCAGATACGCAGTATTTT.

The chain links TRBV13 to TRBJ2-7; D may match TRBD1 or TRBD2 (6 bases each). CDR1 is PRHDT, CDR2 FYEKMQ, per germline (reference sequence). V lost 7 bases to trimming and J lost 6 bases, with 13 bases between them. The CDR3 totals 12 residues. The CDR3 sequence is CASTQGGREQYF. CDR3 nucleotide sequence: TGTGCCAGCACCCAAGGGGGGCGCGAGCAGTACTTC.

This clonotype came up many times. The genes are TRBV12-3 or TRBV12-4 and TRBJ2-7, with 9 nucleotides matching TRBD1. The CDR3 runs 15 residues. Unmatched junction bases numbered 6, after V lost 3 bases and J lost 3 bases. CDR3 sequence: CASSFPDRGFYEQYF. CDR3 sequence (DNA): TGTGCCAGCAGTTTCCCTGACAGGGGGTTCTACGAGCAGTACTTC.

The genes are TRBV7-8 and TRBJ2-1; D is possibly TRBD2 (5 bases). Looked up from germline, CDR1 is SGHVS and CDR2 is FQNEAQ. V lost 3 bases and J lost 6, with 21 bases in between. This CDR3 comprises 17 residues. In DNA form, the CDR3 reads TGTGCCAGCAGCTTGGCCCCAGGACTCACACCCTCCAATGAGCAGTTCTTC. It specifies CASSLAPGLTPSNEQFF.

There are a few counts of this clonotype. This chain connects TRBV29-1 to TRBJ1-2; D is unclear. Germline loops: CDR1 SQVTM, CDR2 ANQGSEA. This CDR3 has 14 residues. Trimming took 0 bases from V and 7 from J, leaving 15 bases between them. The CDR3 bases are TGCAGCGTTGAAGATCATAGACCCTTGGGTGGCTACACCTTC. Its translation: CSVEDHRPLGGYTF.

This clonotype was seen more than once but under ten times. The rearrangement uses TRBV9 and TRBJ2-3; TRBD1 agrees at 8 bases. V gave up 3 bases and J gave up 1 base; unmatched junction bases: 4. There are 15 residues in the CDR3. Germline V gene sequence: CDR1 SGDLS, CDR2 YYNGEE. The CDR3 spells CASSARDRRTDTQYF. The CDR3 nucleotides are TGTGCCAGCAGCGCCAGGGACAGGCGCACAGATACGCAGTATTTT.

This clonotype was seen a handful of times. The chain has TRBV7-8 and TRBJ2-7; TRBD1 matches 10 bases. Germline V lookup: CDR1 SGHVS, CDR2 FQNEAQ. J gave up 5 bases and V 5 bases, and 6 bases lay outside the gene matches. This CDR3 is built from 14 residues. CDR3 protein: CASSADRGTNEQYF. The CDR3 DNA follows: TGTGCCAGCAGCGCGGACAGGGGGACCAACGAGCAGTACTTC. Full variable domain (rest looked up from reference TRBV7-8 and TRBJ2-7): GAGVSQSPRYKVAKRGQDVALRCDPISGHVSLFWYQQALGQGPEFLTYFQNEAQLDKSGLPSDRFFAERPEGSVSTLKIQRTQQEDSAVYLCASSADRGTNEQYFGPGTRLTVT.

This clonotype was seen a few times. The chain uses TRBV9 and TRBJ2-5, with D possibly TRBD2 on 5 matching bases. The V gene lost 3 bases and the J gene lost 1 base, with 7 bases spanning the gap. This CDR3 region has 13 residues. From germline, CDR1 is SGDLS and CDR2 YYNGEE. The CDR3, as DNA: TGTGCCAGCAGCGGTGCGGGCCAAGAGACCCAGTACTTC. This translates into CASSGAGQETQYF.

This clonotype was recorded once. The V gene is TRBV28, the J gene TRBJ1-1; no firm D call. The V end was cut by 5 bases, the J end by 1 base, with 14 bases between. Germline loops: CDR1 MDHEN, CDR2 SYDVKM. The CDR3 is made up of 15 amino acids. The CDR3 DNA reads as TGTGCCAGCAGTCCGACGGAAGAGAGGAACACTGAAGCTTTCTTT. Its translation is CASSPTEERNTEAFF. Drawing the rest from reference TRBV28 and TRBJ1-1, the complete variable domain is DVKVTQSSRYLVKRTGEKVFLECVQDMDHENMFWYRQDPGLGLRLIYFSYDVKMKEKGDIPEGYSVSREKKERFSLILESASTNQTSMYLCASSPTEERNTEAFFGQGTRLTVV.

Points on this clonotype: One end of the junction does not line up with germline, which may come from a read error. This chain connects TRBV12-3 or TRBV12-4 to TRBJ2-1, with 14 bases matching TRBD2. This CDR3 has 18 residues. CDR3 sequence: CTSSFKCRTSGRCNEQFF. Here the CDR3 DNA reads TGTACCAGCAGTTTTAAGTGTAGGACTAGCGGGAGGTGCAATGAGCAGTTCTTC.

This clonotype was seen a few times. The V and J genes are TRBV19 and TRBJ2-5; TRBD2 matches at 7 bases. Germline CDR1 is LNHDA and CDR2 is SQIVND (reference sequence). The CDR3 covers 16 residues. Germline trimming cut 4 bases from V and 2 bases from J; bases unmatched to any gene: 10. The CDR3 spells CASSKARDYPQETQYF. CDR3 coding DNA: TGTGCCAGTAGTAAGGCCCGGGACTACCCACAAGAGACCCAGTACTTC.

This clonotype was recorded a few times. Here the CDR3 DNA reads TGTGCCATCAAGGTGGCGGGGGACCAAGAGACCCAGTACTTC. It encodes CAIKVAGDQETQYF. The chain is built from TRBV10-3 and TRBJ2-5, with 7 bases lining up with TRBD2. The length of the CDR3 is 14 residues. Germline V gene lookup returns CDR1 ENHRY and CDR2 SYGVKD. Trimming cost V 7 bases and J 0 bases; bases outside gene matches: 5.

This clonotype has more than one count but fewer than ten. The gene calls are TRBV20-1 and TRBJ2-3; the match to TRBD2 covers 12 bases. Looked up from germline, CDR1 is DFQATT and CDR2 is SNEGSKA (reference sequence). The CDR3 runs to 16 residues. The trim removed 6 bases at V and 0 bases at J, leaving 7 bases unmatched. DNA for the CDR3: TGCAGTGCGCCAGGACTAGCGGGGCTTAGCACAGATACGCAGTATTTT. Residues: CSAPGLAGLSTDTQYF.

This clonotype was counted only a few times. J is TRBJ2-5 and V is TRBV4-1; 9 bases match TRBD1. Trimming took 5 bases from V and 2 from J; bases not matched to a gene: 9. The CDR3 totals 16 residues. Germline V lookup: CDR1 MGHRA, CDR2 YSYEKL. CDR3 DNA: TGCGCCAGCAGCACTACCGGGACAGGGAAACAAGAGACCCAGTACTTC. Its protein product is CASSTTGTGKQETQYF.

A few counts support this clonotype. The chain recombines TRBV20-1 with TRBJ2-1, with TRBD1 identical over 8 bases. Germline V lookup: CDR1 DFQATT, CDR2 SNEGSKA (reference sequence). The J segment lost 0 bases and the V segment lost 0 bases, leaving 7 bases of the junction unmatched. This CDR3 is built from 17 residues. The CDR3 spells CSARDAWTGNSYNEQFF. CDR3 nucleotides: TGCAGTGCTAGAGATGCCTGGACAGGGAACTCCTACAATGAGCAGTTCTTC.

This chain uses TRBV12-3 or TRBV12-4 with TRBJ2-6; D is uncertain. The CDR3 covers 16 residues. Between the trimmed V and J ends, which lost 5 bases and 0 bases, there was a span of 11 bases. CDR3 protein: CASSPPGNSGANVLTF. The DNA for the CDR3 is TGTGCCAGCAGTCCGCCGGGCAACTCTGGGGCCAACGTCCTGACTTTC.

The CDR3 bases are TGTGCCAGCAGCTTTAACAGGGGGGCCGAGCAGTACTTC. Translation: CASSFNRGAEQYF. V gene TRBV11-2 combines with J gene TRBJ2-7, with 8 bases fitting TRBD1. The CDR3 length is 13 residues. With V trimmed by 3 bases and J by 6 bases, 4 bases remained unmatched. Per germline, CDR1 SGHAT and CDR2 FQNNGV. The entire variable domain, with the rest obtained from reference TRBV11-2 and TRBJ2-7, is as follows: EAGVAQSPRYKIIEKRQSVAFWCNPISGHATLYWYQQILGQGPKLLIQFQNNGVVDDSQLPKDRFSAERLKGVDSTLKIQPAKLEDSAVYLCASSFNRGAEQYFGPGTRLTVT.

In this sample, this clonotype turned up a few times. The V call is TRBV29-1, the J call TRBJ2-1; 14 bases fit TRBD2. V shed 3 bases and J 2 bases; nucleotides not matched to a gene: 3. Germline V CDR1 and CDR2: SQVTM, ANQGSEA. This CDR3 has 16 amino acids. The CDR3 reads CSVDGTSGSTYNEQFF. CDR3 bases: TGCAGCGTTGATGGGACTAGCGGGAGTACCTACAATGAGCAGTTCTTC.